Included here is one T cell receptor beta chain sequence, with context. Methods used by the authors: Scientists estimated how many nucleated cells there were by amplifying reference gene primers. TCRdb's copy holds only in-frame clones and misses some; the assay was immunoSEQ multiplex PCR. The DNA gave D and trimming, while V, J and clone size come from that table. The data show 190,000 or so clones, under 85% seen once. The record originates from a study of blood T cell repertoires in COVID-19. Germline lookup yields CDR1 SGHRS and CDR2 YFSETQ. Trimming stripped 3 bases from V and 5 bases from J, with 12 bases between. This CDR3 is 14 amino acids long.

This clonotype was sampled from an elderly woman with acute or convalescent COVID-19. Material for sequencing was peripheral blood. V gene TRBV5-1 combines with J gene TRBJ2-1; D is perhaps TRBD2 (6 bases). CDR3 coding DNA: TGCGCCAGCAGCTGGAGGGGAAGCGACAATGAGCAGTTCTTC. Its protein product is CASSWRGSDNEQFF.